These T cell receptor beta chains were read from a single sample in a study of sequential checkpoint blockade in melanoma. Generated by immunoSEQ multiplex PCR, the TCRdb table keeps only in-frame clones and is missing some. Seen here are about 13,000 clones, 25% to 30% observed once, and the top ten hold approximately 17%. Specimen: tumor tissue (inferred from file names), collected from a patient given nivolumab and ipilimumab in sequence. The receptors derive from a human donor with melanoma. CDR3s include the opening cysteine and the closing phenylalanine or tryptophan. D genes are given only for firm matches. Clone size is stated in some rows and not others, as once, few, many or a class when expanded.

TRBJ2-1,NA,TRBV11-3,NA,TGTGCCAGCAGCTTGGCCTTAGGTAAAACTTCCTACAATGAGCAGTTCTTC,CASSLALGKTSYNEQFF
TRBJ2-7,NA,TRBV11-3,medium-sized,TGTGCCAGCAGCCGCGGCGAAGGGGGAGTTTCGTACGAGCAGTACTTC,CASSRGEGGVSYEQYF
TRBJ1-2,NA,TRBV7-4,NA,TGTGCCAGCAGCCAAGATGGGGGCTATGGCTACACCTTC,CASSQDGGYGYTF
TRBJ1-1,NA,TRBV4-1,many,TGCGCCAGCAGCCAAGAGGCATTTATAAGGGAGACTGAAGCTTTCTTT,CASSQEAFIRETEAFF
TRBJ2-2,NA,TRBV6-8,few,TGTGCCAGCAGCTACCGGGACGCGACCGGGGAGCTGTTTTTT,CASSYRDATGELFF
TRBJ2-3,TRBD1,TRBV5-1,NA,TGCGCCAGCAGCTCCCGGGACAGGGCAGATACGCAGTATTTT,CASSSRDRADTQYF
TRBJ2-1,NA,TRBV5-1,NA,TGCGCCAGCAGCTTGGGGCAGGGGCTATACAATGAGCAGTTCTTC,CASSLGQGLYNEQFF
TRBJ1-1,NA,TRBV11-3,NA,TGTGCCAGCAGCTTAGTGGGGATGGGGGACACTGAAGCTTTCTTT,CASSLVGMGDTEAFF
TRBJ2-6,NA,TRBV6-8,few,TGTGCCAGCAGCGAGACGGGGGGCGACTCTGGGGCCAACGTCCTGACTTTC,CASSETGGDSGANVLTF
TRBJ2-1,NA,TRBV5-1,once,TGCGCCAGCAGCAGCGCGGGATCCTCCTACAATGAGCAGTTCTTC,CASSSAGSSYNEQFF
TRBJ1-5,NA,TRBV12-5,NA,TGTGCTAGTGGTCCCATCGGGGAGAATCAGCCCCAGCATTTT,CASGPIGENQPQHF
TRBJ2-3,NA,TRBV7-1,few,TGTGCCAGCAGCTTAGGGGCGGTAGATACGCAGTATTTT,CASSLGAVDTQYF
TRBJ2-2,NA,TRBV9,few,TGTGCCAGCAGTGAAGGTTCTTGGTCCGGGGAGCTGTTTTTT,CASSEGSWSGELFF
TRBJ2-7,TRBD2,TRBV23-1,few,TGCGCCAGCAGCCAAGATAGCGGGCTTACCTACGAGCAGTACTTC,CASSQDSGLTYEQYF
TRBJ2-5,NA,TRBV14,NA,TGTGCCAGCAGCCGGGGGCTCGGGGAGACCCAGTACTTC,CASSRGLGETQYF